This TCR beta chain was sequenced during a study of control samples from healthy donors and cancer patients. This CDR3 is built from 14 residues. V lost 7 bases and J lost 3, with 15 bases in between. Germline V lookup: CDR1 SGHRS, CDR2 YFSETQ. TCRdb's copy holds only in-frame clones and misses some; the assay was immunoSEQ multiplex PCR. The sample shows 20,000 to 30,000 clones, 75% to 85% of them seen only once. Sequencing was done on a sample of PBMCs. The receptor was isolated from a man aged 55 to 70 with colorectal cancer. The chain couples TRBV5-1 to TRBJ2-3, with a possible D match to TRBD2 (7 bases). CDR3 region: CASRRGAETDTQYF. Here the CDR3 DNA reads TGCGCCAGCCGCCGGGGGGCCGAGACAGATACGCAGTATTTT. Together with reference TRBV5-1 and TRBJ2-3, the CDR3 gives the full variable domain: KAGVTQTPRYLIKTRGQQVTLSCSPISGHRSVSWYQQTPGQGLQFLFEYFSETQRNKGNFPGRFSGRQFSNSRSEMNVSTLELGDSALYLCASRRGAETDTQYFGPGTRLTVL.